The TCR beta chain described here comes from a study of beta chain features in type 1 diabetes. Study-wide findings and caveats: A moderate, significant TCRB CDR3 shortening appeared in type 1 diabetes across four CD4+ subsets.

This clone has a handful of counts. Antigen unknown. Germline V lookup: CDR1 SQVTM, CDR2 ANQGSEA. The CDR3 contains 14 residues. Deletions cut 7 bases from V and 0 bases from J, with 13 bases between. Expressed TCRB transcripts got sequenced, as all isolated RNA was reverse transcribed. Clones were read by immunoSEQ multiplex PCR, and TCRdb kept only the in-frame ones, dropping some. The top ten hold roughly 0.08% of the sample, which has 230,000 or so clones, roughly 17% seen once. Sequenced material: naive CD4+ T cells from blood. This chain links TRBV29-1 with TRBJ2-1; D assignment may be TRBD1 or TRBD2 (5 bases each). The sequence came from a man aged 25-45 years with type 1 diabetes. CDR3 DNA sequence: TGCAGCGGGGGACGACTGCTCTCCTACAATGAGCAGTTCTTC. Translating gives CSGGRLLSYNEQFF.